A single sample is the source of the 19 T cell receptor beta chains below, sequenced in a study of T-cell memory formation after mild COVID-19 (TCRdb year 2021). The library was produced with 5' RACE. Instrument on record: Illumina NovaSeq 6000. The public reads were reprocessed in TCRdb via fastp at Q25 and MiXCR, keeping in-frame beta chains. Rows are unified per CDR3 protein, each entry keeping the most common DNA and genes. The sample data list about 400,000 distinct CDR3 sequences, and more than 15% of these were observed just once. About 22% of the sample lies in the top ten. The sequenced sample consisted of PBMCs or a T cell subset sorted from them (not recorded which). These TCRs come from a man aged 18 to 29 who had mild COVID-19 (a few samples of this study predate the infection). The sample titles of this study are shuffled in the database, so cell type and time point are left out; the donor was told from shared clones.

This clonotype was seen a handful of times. The CDR3 sequence: CASSSPSKNIQYF. The DNA for the CDR3 is TGTGCCAGCAGCTCCCCGTCCAAAAACATTCAGTACTTC. The rearrangement links TRBV11-2 to TRBJ2-4; D not resolved. CDR1 SGHAT and CDR2 FQNNGV come from the germline V gene. The V end lost 4 bases, the J end lost 2 bases, and 6 bases lay between the germline ends. The CDR3 extends over 13 amino acids.

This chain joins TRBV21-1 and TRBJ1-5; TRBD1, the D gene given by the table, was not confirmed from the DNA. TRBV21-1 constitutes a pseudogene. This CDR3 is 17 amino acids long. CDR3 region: CASSTPVGREVNQPQHF. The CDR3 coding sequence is TGTGCCAGCAGCACCCCCGTGGGCAGGGAAGTCAATCAGCCCCAGCATTTT.

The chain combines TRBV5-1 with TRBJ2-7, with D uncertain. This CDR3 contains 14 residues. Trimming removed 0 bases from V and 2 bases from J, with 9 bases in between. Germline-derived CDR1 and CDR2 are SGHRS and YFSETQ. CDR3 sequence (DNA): TGCGCCAGCAGCTTGGACAGAAGCGCCTACGAGCAGTACTTC. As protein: CASSLDRSAYEQYF.

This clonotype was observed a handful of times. The CDR3 spells CASSLAPGGFYEQYF. The DNA of the CDR3 is TGTGCCAGCAGCTTAGCCCCAGGGGGGTTTTACGAGCAGTACTTC. The chain combines TRBV7-2 with TRBJ2-7, with D possibly being TRBD1 (7 bases). V was cut by 0 bases and J by 4 bases, with 13 bases left in between. Germline-derived CDR1 and CDR2 are SGHTA and FQGNSA. The CDR3 extends over 15 amino acids.

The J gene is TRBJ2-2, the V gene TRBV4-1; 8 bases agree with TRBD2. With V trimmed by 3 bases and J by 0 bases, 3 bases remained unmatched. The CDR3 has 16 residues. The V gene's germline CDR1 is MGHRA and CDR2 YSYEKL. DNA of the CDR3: TGCGCCAGCAGCCAGATAGCGGGGACGAACACCGGGGAGCTGTTTTTT. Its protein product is CASSQIAGTNTGELFF.

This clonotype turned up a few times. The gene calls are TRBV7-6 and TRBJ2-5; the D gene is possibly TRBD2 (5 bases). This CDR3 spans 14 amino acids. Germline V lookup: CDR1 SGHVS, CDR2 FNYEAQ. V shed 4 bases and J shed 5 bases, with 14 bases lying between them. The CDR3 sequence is CASSSSLASETQYF. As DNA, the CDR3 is TGTGCCAGCAGCTCGTCTCTAGCTTCGGAGACCCAGTACTTC. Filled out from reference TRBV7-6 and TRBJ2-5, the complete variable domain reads GAGVSQSPRYKVTKRGQDVALRCDPISGHVSLYWYRQALGQGPEFLTYFNYEAQQDKSGLPNDRFSAERPEGSISTLTIQRTEQRDSAMYRCASSSSLASETQYFGPGTRLLVL.

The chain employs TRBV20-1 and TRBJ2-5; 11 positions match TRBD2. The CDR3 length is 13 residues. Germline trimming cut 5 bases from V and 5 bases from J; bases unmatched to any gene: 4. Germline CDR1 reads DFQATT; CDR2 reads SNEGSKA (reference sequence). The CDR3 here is CSAQTSGAETQYF. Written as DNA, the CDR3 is TGCAGTGCTCAGACTAGCGGGGCGGAGACCCAGTACTTC.

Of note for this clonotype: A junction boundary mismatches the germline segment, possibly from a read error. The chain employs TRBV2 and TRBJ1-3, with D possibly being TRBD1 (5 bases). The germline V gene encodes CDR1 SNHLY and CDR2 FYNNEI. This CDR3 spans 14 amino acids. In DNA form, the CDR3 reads TGTGCTAGCAACAGGATGGACCCTGGAAACACCATATATTTT. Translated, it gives CASNRMDPGNTIYF.

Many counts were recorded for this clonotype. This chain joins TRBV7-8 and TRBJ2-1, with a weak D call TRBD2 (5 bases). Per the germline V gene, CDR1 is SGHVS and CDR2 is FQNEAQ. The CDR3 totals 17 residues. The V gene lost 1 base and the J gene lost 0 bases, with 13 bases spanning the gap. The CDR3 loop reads CASSLVPTKSSYNEQFF. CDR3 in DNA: TGTGCCAGCAGCTTAGTCCCGACTAAGAGCTCCTACAATGAGCAGTTCTTC. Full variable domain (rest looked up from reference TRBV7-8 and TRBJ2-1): GAGVSQSPRYKVAKRGQDVALRCDPISGHVSLFWYQQALGQGPEFLTYFQNEAQLDKSGLPSDRFFAERPEGSVSTLKIQRTQQEDSAVYLCASSLVPTKSSYNEQFFGPGTRLTVL.

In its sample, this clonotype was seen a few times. The CDR3 protein is CASSIFQGGFAGNTIYF. For the CDR3, the DNA is TGTGCCAGCAGCATTTTTCAAGGGGGTTTTGCTGGAAACACCATATATTTT. V is TRBV7-8 and J is TRBJ1-3; weak D call: TRBD1 (6 bases). The CDR3 runs 17 residues. Germline assignment: CDR1 SGHVS and CDR2 FQNEAQ. Trimming removed 5 bases from V and 2 bases from J, with 19 bases in between.

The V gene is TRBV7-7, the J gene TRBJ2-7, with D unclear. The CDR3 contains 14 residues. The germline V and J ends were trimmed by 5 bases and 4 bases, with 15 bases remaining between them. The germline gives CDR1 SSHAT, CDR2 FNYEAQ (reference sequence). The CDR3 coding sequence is TGTGCCAGCAGCCCGGACGGAAGGTTTTACGAGCAGTACTTC. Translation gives CASSPDGRFYEQYF.

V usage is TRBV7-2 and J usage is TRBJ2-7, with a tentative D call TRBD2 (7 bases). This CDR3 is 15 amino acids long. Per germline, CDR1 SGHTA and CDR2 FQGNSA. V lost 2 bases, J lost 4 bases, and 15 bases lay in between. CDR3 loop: CASSLITAGAYEQYF. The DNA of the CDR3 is TGTGCCAGCAGCTTAATTACTGCGGGGGCTTACGAGCAGTACTTC. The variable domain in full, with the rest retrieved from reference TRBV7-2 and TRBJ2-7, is GAGVSQSPSNKVTEKGKDVELRCDPISGHTALYWYRQSLGQGLEFLIYFQGNSAPDKSGLPSDRFSAERTGGSVSTLTIQRTQQEDSAVYLCASSLITAGAYEQYFGPGTRLTVT.

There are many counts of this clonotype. The CDR3 sequence is CSAPIYGRGYPSSYNEQFF. The CDR3 DNA reads TGCAGTGCTCCCATTTATGGCAGGGGCTATCCAAGCTCCTACAATGAGCAGTTCTTC. V is TRBV20-1 and J is TRBJ2-1, with D perhaps matching TRBD1 (6 bases). There are 19 residues in the CDR3. V lost 5 bases, J lost 0 bases, and 26 bases lay in between. From germline, CDR1 is DFQATT and CDR2 SNEGSKA (reference sequence).

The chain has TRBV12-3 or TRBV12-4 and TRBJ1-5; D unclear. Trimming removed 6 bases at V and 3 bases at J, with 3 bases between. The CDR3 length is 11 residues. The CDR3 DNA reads TGTGCCAGCAGCTTCAATCAGCCCCAGCATTTT. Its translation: CASSFNQPQHF.

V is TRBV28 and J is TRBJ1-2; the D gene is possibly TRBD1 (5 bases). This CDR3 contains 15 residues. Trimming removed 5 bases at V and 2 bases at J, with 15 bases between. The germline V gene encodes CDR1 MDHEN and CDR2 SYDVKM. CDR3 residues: CASSHGASVNYGYTF. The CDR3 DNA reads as TGTGCCAGCAGTCACGGGGCATCGGTCAACTATGGCTACACCTTC.

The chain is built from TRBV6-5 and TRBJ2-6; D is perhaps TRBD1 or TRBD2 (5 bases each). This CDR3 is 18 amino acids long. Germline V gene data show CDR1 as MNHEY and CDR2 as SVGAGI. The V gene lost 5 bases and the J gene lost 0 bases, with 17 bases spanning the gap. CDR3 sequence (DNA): TGTGCCAGCAGTAGGCAAGAAGAGGGGTACTCTGGGGCCAACGTCCTGACTTTC. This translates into CASSRQEEGYSGANVLTF.

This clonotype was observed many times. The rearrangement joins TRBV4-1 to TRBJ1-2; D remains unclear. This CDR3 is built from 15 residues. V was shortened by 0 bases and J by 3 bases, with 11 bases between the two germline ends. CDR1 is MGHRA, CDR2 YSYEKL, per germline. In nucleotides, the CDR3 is TGCGCCAGCAGCCAAGACCCCGCGCCGGACTATGGCTACACCTTC. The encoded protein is CASSQDPAPDYGYTF.

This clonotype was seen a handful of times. This CDR3 reads CASSQGGGIGYEQYF. DNA for the CDR3: TGCGCCAGCAGCCAAGGGGGGGGGATCGGATACGAGCAGTACTTC. V is TRBV4-1 and J is TRBJ2-7; TRBD2 matches at 7 bases. CDR1 is MGHRA, CDR2 YSYEKL, per germline. The V segment lost 1 base and the J segment 4 bases; nucleotides outside the gene matches: 7. The CDR3 has 15 amino acids.

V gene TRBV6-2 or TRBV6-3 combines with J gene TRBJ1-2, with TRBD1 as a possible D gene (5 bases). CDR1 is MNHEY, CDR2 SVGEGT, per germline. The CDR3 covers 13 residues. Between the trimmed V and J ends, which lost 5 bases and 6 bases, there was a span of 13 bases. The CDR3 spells CASSPGAQNGYTF. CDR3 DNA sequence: TGTGCCAGCAGTCCCGGGGCGCAGAATGGCTACACCTTC.